This T cell receptor beta chain was captured by sequencing in a study of cytomegalovirus exposure and HLA in healthy donors. Study outcomes and limitations: Exclusion applied to some V segments, including TRBV6-2 and TRBV6-3, as they were indistinguishable.

Use of 60 Vbeta and 13 Jbeta primers characterized the PCR. Measured with immunoSEQ multiplex PCR; TCRdb has only the in-frame clones, and not every one. The sample contains 150,000 to 160,000 clones, about four fifths of which appear only once. Note on this clone: Its cognate antigen is unknown.

The CDR3 spans 11 residues. Germline loops: CDR1 MNHNY, CDR2 SVGAGI (reference sequence). The V gene lost 6 bases and the J gene lost 3 bases, with 5 bases spanning the gap. The source material was PBMCs. The receptor was isolated from a man in his late teens or twenties in good health and CMV-seronegative. The genes are TRBV6-6 and TRBJ1-1; D is undetermined. Written as DNA, the CDR3 is TGTGCCAGCAGCAGGTACACTGAAGCTTTCTTT. This encodes CASSRYTEAFF.